This TCR beta chain was recovered during a study of tumor-infiltrating T cells and Merkel cell polyomavirus. About the research overall: The T cells studied were KLL-specific CD8+ cells against Merkel polyomavirus. Median follow-up was about 2.8 years, ranging from about 1.1 to 6.0 years. Study-wide points: The study covered a single Merkel cell polyomavirus epitope only.

Generated by immunoSEQ multiplex PCR, the TCRdb table keeps only in-frame clones and is missing some. The repertoire holds around 25,000 clones, with about 90% as singletons. As regards this clone: Its antigen is undetermined.

Every patient's tumor was robustly positive for Merkel cell polyomavirus Large T antigen on immunohistochemistry. Germline assignment: CDR1 SGHTA and CDR2 FQGNSA. The CDR3 is made up of 15 amino acids. The V end lost 1 base, the J end lost 7 bases, and 16 bases lay between the germline ends. The chain employs TRBV7-2 and TRBJ1-1; possibly TRBD1 for D (5 bases). Sequenced input: lymph node tissue. This sequence was found in a man over 45 with Merkel cell carcinoma. Here the CDR3 reads CASSLGGRGRVEAFF. The CDR3 DNA reads as TGTGCCAGCAGCTTAGGAGGGAGGGGTCGGGTTGAAGCTTTCTTT.